These 26 T cell receptor beta chains were sequenced from one sample in a study of beta chain features in type 1 diabetes. Sequencing targeted expressed TCRB transcripts, as all isolated RNA had been reverse transcribed. Measured with immunoSEQ multiplex PCR; TCRdb has only the in-frame clones, and not every one. Among under 900,000 clones listed, around a sixth were seen once. The specimen was naive CD4+ T cells from blood. These receptors came from a woman under 30 in good health.

This chain connects TRBV18 to TRBJ1-1; D unresolved. This CDR3 has 13 residues. Germline CDR1 and CDR2: KGHSH and LQKENI. The V gene lost 6 bases and the J gene lost 3 bases, with 11 bases spanning the gap. CDR3 DNA: TGTGCCAGCTCCCCTTCTATTGACACTGAAGCTTTCTTT. Translation: CASSPSIDTEAFF.

This clone has a handful of counts. The chain is built from TRBV2 and TRBJ1-2; the D gene is possibly TRBD1 (6 bases). Germline V gene sequence: CDR1 SNHLY, CDR2 FYNNEI. The germline V and J ends were trimmed by 1 base and 5 bases, with 11 bases remaining between them. The CDR3 spans 14 residues. CDR3 coding DNA: TGTGCCAGCAGTGAAGTGGACAGCCGGTATGGCTACACCTTC. Amino acid sequence: CASSEVDSRYGYTF.

This clone was seen a few times. The chain joins TRBV28 to TRBJ1-2; tentative D call: TRBD1 (5 bases). CDR1 and CDR2 from the germline V gene are MDHEN and SYDVKM. The CDR3 is made up of 15 amino acids. Deletions cut 8 bases from V and 0 bases from J, with 16 bases between. The CDR3 DNA reads as TGTGCCAGCCGTCGACAGAGACCTGCTAACTATGGCTACACCTTC. Translating it yields CASRRQRPANYGYTF.

V and J are TRBV28 and TRBJ2-1; D gene unclear. CDR3 length equals 14 residues. The V and J ends lost 0 bases and 7 bases respectively, with 10 bases between them. CDR1 and CDR2 (germline): MDHEN, SYDVKM. CDR3: CASSLWGRRNEQFF. CDR3 DNA sequence: TGTGCCAGCAGTTTATGGGGCAGAAGGAATGAGCAGTTCTTC.

The chain uses TRBV7-2 and TRBJ1-2; D call uncertain. Per germline, CDR1 SGHTA and CDR2 FQGNSA. The CDR3 is made up of 12 amino acids. V was clipped by 8 bases and J by 1 base, with 8 bases between them. CDR3 residues: CASRTGNYGYTF. For the CDR3, the DNA is TGTGCCAGCCGAACGGGTAACTATGGCTACACCTTC.

This clone came up a few times. The chain carries TRBV6-5 and TRBJ1-2, with 11 bases aligning to TRBD1. V gave up 3 bases and J gave up 2 bases; unmatched junction bases: 5. The germline V gene encodes CDR1 MNHEY and CDR2 SVGAGI. CDR3 length: 16 residues. The CDR3 protein is CASSYLDRGPNYGYTF. In DNA form, the CDR3 reads TGTGCCAGCAGTTATTTGGACAGGGGGCCCAACTATGGCTACACCTTC.

The J gene is TRBJ1-5, the V gene TRBV28, with D perhaps TRBD1 (6 bases). The V and J ends lost 5 bases and 5 bases respectively, with 7 bases between them. The CDR3 totals 12 residues. Looked up from germline, CDR1 is MDHEN and CDR2 is SYDVKM. CDR3 DNA sequence: TGTGCCAGCAGTGGGGGCGATCAGCCCCAGCATTTT. This codes for CASSGGDQPQHF.

This rearrangement joins TRBV19 to TRBJ1-2; D is perhaps TRBD1 (5 bases). The CDR3 runs 15 residues. Germline lookup yields CDR1 LNHDA and CDR2 SQIVND (reference sequence). V was shortened by 5 bases and J by 0 bases, with 13 bases between the two germline ends. CDR3: CASSETGTANYGYTF. CDR3 in DNA: TGTGCCAGTAGTGAAACCGGGACGGCTAACTATGGCTACACCTTC.

A few counts support this clone. The V gene is TRBV7-9, the J gene TRBJ2-1; 9 nucleotides align to TRBD1. Germline values: CDR1 SEHNR, CDR2 FQNEAQ (reference sequence). V was pared by 1 base and J by 1 base, with 5 bases of the junction left unmatched. This CDR3 region has 17 residues. The CDR3 bases are TGTGCCAGCAGCTTAGGATCCGGGACAGGGTCCTACAATGAGCAGTTCTTC. Translating it yields CASSLGSGTGSYNEQFF.

The table lists this clone with a few counts. The chain carries TRBV5-1 and TRBJ2-7; possibly TRBD1 for D (6 bases). The CDR3 is 14 residues long. Germline V lookup: CDR1 SGHRS, CDR2 YFSETQ. Trimming took off 1 base at V and 2 bases at J, with 10 bases between the two ends. CDR3 region: CASSLTDSPYEQYF. The CDR3 nucleotides read TGCGCCAGCAGCTTGACGGACAGCCCCTACGAGCAGTACTTC.

The chain links TRBV5-4 to TRBJ2-2, with D maybe TRBD1 (5 bases). Germline values: CDR1 SGHNT, CDR2 YYREEE (reference sequence). The length of the CDR3 is 16 residues. Trimming took 0 bases from V and 4 from J, leaving 13 bases between them. In DNA form, the CDR3 reads TGTGCCAGCAGCTTGGGGGGCTTAGGCGGCACCGGGGAGCTGTTTTTT. It specifies CASSLGGLGGTGELFF.

This clone was picked up a small number of times. This specimen includes other DNA sequences encoding the same CDR3. This rearrangement joins TRBV4-2 to TRBJ1-5; the D gene is possibly TRBD1 (5 bases). The V end lost 0 bases, the J end lost 4 bases, and 7 bases lay between the germline ends. Germline CDR1 reads LGHNA; CDR2 reads YNFKEQ. The CDR3 runs to 14 residues. CDR3 DNA: TGTGCCAGCAGCCAAGATGAGGGGAATCAGCCCCAGCATTTT. Translation: CASSQDEGNQPQHF.

The chain carries TRBV27 and TRBJ2-1; 7 bases match TRBD1. V shed 5 bases and J 5 bases; nucleotides not matched to a gene: 15. The germline gives CDR1 MNHEY, CDR2 SMNVEV (reference sequence). CDR3 length: 17 residues. The CDR3 here is CASSLYLSPGQNNEQFF. CDR3 nucleotides: TGTGCCAGCAGTCTTTACCTATCGCCGGGACAGAACAATGAGCAGTTCTTC.

The table lists this clone with a few counts. The chain employs TRBV19 and TRBJ2-7; possible D gene TRBD2, 6 bases. CDR1 and CDR2 (germline): LNHDA, SQIVND (reference sequence). Between the trimmed V and J ends, which lost 8 bases and 2 bases, there was a span of 16 bases. This CDR3 is built from 14 residues. The CDR3 sequence is CASSLGGGTYEQYF. As DNA, the CDR3 is TGTGCCAGTTCCCTGGGAGGAGGAACCTACGAGCAGTACTTC.

The V gene is TRBV9, the J gene TRBJ2-5; D not resolved. Germline values: CDR1 SGDLS, CDR2 YYNGEE. The germline V and J ends were trimmed by 4 bases and 2 bases, with 18 bases remaining between them. The CDR3 totals 16 residues. The CDR3 DNA is TGTGCCAGCAGCCCCAACCCTGGGTACACGCAAGAGACCCAGTACTTC. Protein product: CASSPNPGYTQETQYF.

This rearrangement joins TRBV7-2 to TRBJ2-1; D is possibly TRBD1 or TRBD2 (5 bases each). This CDR3 is built from 13 residues. With 1 base removed from V and 8 bases from J, the gap between germline ends came to 9 bases. Germline V lookup: CDR1 SGHTA, CDR2 FQGNSA. The CDR3 sequence is CASSLEMGDEQFF. CDR3 sequence (DNA): TGTGCCAGCAGCTTAGAAATGGGGGATGAGCAGTTCTTC.

The chain recombines TRBV2 with TRBJ1-5; D gene unclear. This CDR3 contains 16 residues. Trimming cost V 4 bases and J 7 bases, with 20 bases left between them. Looked up from germline, CDR1 is SNHLY and CDR2 is FYNNEI. The CDR3 reads CASSAVGGFSGQPQHF. CDR3 coding DNA: TGTGCCAGCAGTGCGGTGGGAGGGTTTAGTGGACAGCCCCAGCATTTT.

This chain connects TRBV29-1 to TRBJ2-5; TRBD1 aligns across 7 bases. The CDR3 runs 14 residues. Per germline, CDR1 SQVTM and CDR2 ANQGSEA. The ends lost 7 bases at V and 1 base at J; junction bases unmatched: 9. The CDR3 region is CSATRQGFQETQYF. As DNA, the CDR3 is TGCAGCGCGACTCGACAGGGTTTCCAAGAGACCCAGTACTTC.

The rearrangement uses TRBV5-1 and TRBJ1-4; 7 bases fit TRBD1. Germline V gene sequence: CDR1 SGHRS, CDR2 YFSETQ. The CDR3 runs 14 residues. With 4 bases clipped from V and 8 bases from J, the junction kept 8 bases outside the gene matches. The CDR3 loop reads CASSLDAGGEKLFF. The CDR3 bases are TGCGCCAGCAGCCTGGATGCAGGGGGGGAAAAACTGTTTTTT.

A few counts support this clone. The gene calls are TRBV28 and TRBJ2-6; D might be TRBD1 (5 bases). The V gene lost 6 bases and the J gene lost 4 bases, with 13 bases spanning the gap. Looked up from germline, CDR1 is MDHEN and CDR2 is SYDVKM. The CDR3 is 15 residues long. The CDR3 protein is CASRSYRTGANVLTF. Here the CDR3 DNA reads TGTGCCAGCAGATCCTACAGGACGGGGGCCAACGTCCTGACTTTC.

This clone has more than one count but fewer than ten. The rearrangement links TRBV20-1 to TRBJ2-7; D call uncertain. The CDR3 has 11 residues. CDR1 and CDR2 (germline): DFQATT, SNEGSKA (reference sequence). The CDR3 sequence: CSGVGSYEQYF. For the CDR3, the DNA is TGCAGCGGAGTAGGGTCCTACGAGCAGTACTTC.

The sample holds a few counts of this clone. The genes are TRBV11-2 and TRBJ2-1, with 8 bases aligning to TRBD2. The CDR3 sequence is 18 residues long. Trimming at V came to 7 bases and at J to 5 bases, leaving 19 bases not matched to a gene. The germline gives CDR1 SGHAT, CDR2 FQNNGV. CDR3 protein: CASTNGLAGRYPHNEQFF. Here the CDR3 DNA reads TGTGCCAGCACCAACGGGCTAGCGGGCAGATATCCCCACAATGAGCAGTTCTTC.

This sequence joins TRBV5-1 and TRBJ2-2; no clear D gene. CDR3 length equals 15 residues. Trimming took 2 bases from V and 1 from J, leaving 9 bases between them. Germline V gives CDR1 SGHRS, CDR2 YFSETQ. CDR3 coding DNA: TGCGCCAGCAGCTTAAGGGCCGGGAACACCGGGGAGCTGTTTTTT. It encodes CASSLRAGNTGELFF.

CDR3 nucleotides: TGTGCCACCAGCAGAGATACCAGGTACAATGAGCAGTTCTTC. As protein: CATSRDTRYNEQFF. The chain couples TRBV15 to TRBJ2-1; D unclear. Germline assignment: CDR1 LNHNV and CDR2 YYDKDF (reference sequence). CDR3 length: 14 amino acids. V dropped 0 bases and J dropped 4 bases, with 7 bases sitting between them. Looking up the rest from reference TRBV15 and TRBJ2-1 gives the full variable domain: DAMVIQNPRYQVTQFGKPVTLSCSQTLNHNVMYWYQQKSSQAPKLLFHYYDKDFNNEADTPDNFQSRRPNTSFCFLDIRSPGLGDTAMYLCATSRDTRYNEQFFGPGTRLTVL.

There are a few counts of this clone. The J gene is TRBJ2-1, the V gene TRBV7-8; D gene ambiguous. The CDR3 covers 17 residues. Trimming cost V 1 base and J 0 bases, with 13 bases left between them. Germline CDR1 reads SGHVS; CDR2 reads FQNEAQ. The CDR3 DNA follows: TGTGCCAGCAGCTTAGGAAGGGCGGCGGACTCCTACAATGAGCAGTTCTTC. Protein: CASSLGRAADSYNEQFF.

The genes are TRBV6-5 and TRBJ1-2, with 9 bases identical to TRBD1. CDR1 and CDR2 (germline): MNHEY, SVGAGI. V dropped 2 bases and J dropped 5; count of bases not matched to a gene: 6. This CDR3 is built from 15 residues. The CDR3 nucleotides read TGTGCCAGCAGTTACACCGGACAGGGGATGTATGGCTACACCTTC. Translated, it gives CASSYTGQGMYGYTF.